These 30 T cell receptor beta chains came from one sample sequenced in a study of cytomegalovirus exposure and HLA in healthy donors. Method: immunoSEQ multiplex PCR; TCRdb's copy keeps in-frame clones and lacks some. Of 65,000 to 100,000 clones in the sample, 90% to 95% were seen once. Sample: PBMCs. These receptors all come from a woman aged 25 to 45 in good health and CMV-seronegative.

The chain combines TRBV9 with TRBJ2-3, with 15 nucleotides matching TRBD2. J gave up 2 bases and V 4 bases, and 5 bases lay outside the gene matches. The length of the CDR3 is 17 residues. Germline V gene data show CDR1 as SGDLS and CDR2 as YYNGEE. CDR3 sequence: CASSPWTSGGVTDTQYF. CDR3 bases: TGTGCCAGCAGCCCTTGGACTAGCGGGGGGGTCACAGATACGCAGTATTTT.

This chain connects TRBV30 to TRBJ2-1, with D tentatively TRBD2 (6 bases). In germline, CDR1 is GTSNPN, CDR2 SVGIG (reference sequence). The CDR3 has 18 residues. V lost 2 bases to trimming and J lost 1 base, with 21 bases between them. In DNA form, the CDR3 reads TGTGCCTGGAGTCCGTCGCGGGCAAAAGGGAGGTCCTACAATGAGCAGTTCTTC. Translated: CAWSPSRAKGRSYNEQFF.

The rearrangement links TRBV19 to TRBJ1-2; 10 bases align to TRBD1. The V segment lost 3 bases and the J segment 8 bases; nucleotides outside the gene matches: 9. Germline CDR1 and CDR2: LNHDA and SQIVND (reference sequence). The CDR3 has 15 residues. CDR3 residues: CASSIRDRGTGGYTF. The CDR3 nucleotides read TGTGCCAGTAGTATTCGGGACAGGGGTACGGGAGGCTACACCTTC.

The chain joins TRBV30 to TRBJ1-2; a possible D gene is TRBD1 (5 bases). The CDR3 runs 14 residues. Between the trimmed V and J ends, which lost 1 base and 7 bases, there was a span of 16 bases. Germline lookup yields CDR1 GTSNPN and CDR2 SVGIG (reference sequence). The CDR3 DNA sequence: TGTGCCTGGAGTGCATGGGGCAGGGAGGGTGGCTACACCTTC. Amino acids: CAWSAWGREGGYTF.

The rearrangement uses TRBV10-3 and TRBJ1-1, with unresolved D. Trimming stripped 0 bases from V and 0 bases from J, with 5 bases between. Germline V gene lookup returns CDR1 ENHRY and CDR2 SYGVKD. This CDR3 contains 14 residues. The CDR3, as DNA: TGTGCCATCAGTGAGTCGGGCATGAACACTGAAGCTTTCTTT. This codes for CAISESGMNTEAFF.

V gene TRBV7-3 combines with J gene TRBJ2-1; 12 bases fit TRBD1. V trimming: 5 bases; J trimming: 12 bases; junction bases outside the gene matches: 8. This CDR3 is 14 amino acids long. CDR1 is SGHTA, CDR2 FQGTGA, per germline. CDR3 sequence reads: CASSLTGQGARQFF. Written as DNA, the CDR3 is TGTGCCAGCAGCCTGACGGGACAGGGGGCAAGGCAGTTCTTC.

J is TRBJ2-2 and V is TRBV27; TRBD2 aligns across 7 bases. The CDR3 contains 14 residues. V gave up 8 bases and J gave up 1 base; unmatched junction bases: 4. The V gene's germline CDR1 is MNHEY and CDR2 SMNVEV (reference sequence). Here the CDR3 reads CASRPSGNTGELFF. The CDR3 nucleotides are TGTGCCAGCCGCCCTAGCGGGAACACCGGGGAGCTGTTTTTT.

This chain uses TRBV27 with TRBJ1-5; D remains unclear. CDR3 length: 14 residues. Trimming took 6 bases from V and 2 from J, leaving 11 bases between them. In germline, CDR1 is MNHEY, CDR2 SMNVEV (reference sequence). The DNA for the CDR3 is TGTGCCAGCAGCCGGAGGGCCGGCAATCAGCCCCAGCATTTT. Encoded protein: CASSRRAGNQPQHF.

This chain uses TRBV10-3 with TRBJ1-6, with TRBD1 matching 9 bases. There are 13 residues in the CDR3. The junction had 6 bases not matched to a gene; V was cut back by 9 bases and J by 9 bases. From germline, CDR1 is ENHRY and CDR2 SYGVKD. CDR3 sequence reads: CAIRDRGGSPLHF. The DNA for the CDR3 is TGTGCCATTAGAGACAGGGGGGGTTCACCCCTCCACTTT.

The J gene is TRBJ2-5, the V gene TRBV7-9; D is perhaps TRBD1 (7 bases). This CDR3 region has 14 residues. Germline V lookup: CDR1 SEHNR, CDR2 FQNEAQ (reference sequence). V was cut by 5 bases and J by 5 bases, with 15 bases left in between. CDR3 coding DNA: TGTGCCAGCAGCCAACGGGGGACAGCGGAGACCCAGTACTTC. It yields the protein CASSQRGTAETQYF.

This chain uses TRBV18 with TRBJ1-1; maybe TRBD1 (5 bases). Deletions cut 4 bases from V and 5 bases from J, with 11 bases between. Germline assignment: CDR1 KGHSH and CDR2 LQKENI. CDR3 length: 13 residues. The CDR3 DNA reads TGTGCCAGCTCACTGTCCAGGGAAACTGAAGCTTTCTTT. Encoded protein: CASSLSRETEAFF.

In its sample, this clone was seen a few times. Written as DNA, the CDR3 is TGTGCCAGTAGTCCCCGGACAGGGTATAATTCACCCCTCCACTTT. It encodes CASSPRTGYNSPLHF. The chain is built from TRBV19 and TRBJ1-6, with 8 bases matching TRBD1. V was clipped by 5 bases and J by 4 bases; unmatched bases: 4. The CDR3 has 15 residues. Germline CDR1 LNHDA, CDR2 SQIVND (reference sequence).

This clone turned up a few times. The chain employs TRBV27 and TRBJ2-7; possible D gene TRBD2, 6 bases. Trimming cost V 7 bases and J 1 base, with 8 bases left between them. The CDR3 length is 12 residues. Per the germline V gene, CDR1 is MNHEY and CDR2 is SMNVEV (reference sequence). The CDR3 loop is CASIGGSYEQYF. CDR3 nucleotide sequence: TGTGCCAGCATCGGGGGTTCCTACGAGCAGTACTTC.

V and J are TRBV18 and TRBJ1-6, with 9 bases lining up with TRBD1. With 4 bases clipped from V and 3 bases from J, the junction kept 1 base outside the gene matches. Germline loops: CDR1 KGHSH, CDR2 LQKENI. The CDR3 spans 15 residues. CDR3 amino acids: CASSLTGGYNSPLHF. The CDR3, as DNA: TGTGCCAGCTCACTGACAGGGGGCTATAATTCACCCCTCCACTTT.

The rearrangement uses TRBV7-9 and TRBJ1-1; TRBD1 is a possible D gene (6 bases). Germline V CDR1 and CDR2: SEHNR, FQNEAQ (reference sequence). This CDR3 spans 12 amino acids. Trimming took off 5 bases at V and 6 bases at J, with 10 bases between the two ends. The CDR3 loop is CASSRDRPEAFF. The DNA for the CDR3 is TGTGCCAGCAGCCGCGACAGGCCTGAAGCTTTCTTT.

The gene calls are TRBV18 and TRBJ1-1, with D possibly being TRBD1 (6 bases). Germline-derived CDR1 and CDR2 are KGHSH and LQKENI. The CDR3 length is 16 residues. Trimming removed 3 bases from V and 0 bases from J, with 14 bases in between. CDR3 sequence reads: CASSPTRGPMNTEAFF. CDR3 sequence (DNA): TGTGCCAGCTCACCTACCAGGGGTCCGATGAACACTGAAGCTTTCTTT.

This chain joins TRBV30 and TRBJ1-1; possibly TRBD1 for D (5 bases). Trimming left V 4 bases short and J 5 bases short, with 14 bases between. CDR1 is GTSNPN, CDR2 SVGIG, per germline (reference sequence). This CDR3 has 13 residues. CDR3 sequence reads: CAWTRQGGTEAFF. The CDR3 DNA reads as TGTGCCTGGACCAGGCAGGGAGGAACTGAAGCTTTCTTT.

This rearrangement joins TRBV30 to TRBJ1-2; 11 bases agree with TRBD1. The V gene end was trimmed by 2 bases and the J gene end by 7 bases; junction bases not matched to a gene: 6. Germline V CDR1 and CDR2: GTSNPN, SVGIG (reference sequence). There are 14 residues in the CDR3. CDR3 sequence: CAWSPGQGVRGYTF. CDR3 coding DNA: TGTGCCTGGAGTCCGGGACAGGGGGTACGTGGCTACACCTTC.

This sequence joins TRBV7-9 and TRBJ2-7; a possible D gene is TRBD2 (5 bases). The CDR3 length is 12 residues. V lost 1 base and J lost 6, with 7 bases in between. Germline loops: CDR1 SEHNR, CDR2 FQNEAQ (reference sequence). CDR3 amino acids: CASSLGGLEQYF. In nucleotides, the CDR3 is TGTGCCAGCAGCTTAGGAGGGCTCGAGCAGTACTTC. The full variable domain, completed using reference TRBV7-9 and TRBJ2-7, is DTGVSQNPRHKITKRGQNVTFRCDPISEHNRLYWYRQTLGQGPEFLTYFQNEAQLEKSRLLSDRFSAERPKGSFSTLEIQRTEQGDSAMYLCASSLGGLEQYFGPGTRLTVT.

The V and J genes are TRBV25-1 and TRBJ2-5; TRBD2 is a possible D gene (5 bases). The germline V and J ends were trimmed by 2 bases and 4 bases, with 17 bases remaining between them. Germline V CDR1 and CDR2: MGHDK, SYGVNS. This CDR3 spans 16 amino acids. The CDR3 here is CASSENKASSSETQYF. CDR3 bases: TGTGCCAGCAGTGAAAATAAGGCTAGCTCCTCAGAGACCCAGTACTTC.

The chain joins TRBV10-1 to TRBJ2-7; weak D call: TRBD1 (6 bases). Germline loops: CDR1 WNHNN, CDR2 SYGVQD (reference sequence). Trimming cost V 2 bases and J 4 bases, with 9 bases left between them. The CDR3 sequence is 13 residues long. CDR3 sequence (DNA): TGCGCCAGCAGTGAGACAGGGCCATACGAGCAGTACTTC. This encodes CASSETGPYEQYF.

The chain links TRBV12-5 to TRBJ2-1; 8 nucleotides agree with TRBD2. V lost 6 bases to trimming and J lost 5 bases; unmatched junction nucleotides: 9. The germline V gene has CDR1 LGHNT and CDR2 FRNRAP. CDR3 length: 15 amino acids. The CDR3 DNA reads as TGTGCTAGTGGGGACGTTAGCGGGAACCACAATGAGCAGTTCTTC. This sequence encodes CASGDVSGNHNEQFF.

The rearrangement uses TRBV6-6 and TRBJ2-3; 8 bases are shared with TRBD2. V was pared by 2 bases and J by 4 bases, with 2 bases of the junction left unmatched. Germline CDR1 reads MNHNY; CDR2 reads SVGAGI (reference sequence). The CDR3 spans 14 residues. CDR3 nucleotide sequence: TGTGCCAGCAGTTACCGGGGGGGATCAGATACGCAGTATTTT. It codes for CASSYRGGSDTQYF.

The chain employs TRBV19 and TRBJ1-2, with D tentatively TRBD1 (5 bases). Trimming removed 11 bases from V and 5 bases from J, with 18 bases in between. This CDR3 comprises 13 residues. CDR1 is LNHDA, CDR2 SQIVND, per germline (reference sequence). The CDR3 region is CASRGGGKYGYTF. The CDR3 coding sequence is TGTGCCTCCCGGGGCGGGGGGAAATATGGCTACACCTTC.

CDR3 DNA: TGTGCCTGGAGTGTACAGGGTGCTCAGCCCCAGCATTTT. Translation: CAWSVQGAQPQHF. The chain couples TRBV30 to TRBJ1-5; a weak D match, TRBD1 (6 bases). CDR1 and CDR2 from the germline V gene are GTSNPN and SVGIG (reference sequence). The length of the CDR3 is 13 residues. V was pared by 0 bases and J by 6 bases, with 9 bases between.

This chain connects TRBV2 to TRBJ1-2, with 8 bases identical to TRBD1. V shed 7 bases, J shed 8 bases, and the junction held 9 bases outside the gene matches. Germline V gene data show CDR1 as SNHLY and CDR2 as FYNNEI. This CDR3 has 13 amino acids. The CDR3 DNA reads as TGTGCCAGCACCATAGACAGGGGTGACGGCTACACCTTC. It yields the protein CASTIDRGDGYTF.

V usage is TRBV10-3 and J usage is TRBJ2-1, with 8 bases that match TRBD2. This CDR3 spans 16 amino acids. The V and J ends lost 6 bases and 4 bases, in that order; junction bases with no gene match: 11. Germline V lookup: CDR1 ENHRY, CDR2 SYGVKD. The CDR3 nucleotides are TGTGCCATCAGACCAGGGGCGGGGGGCTTGTACAATGAGCAGTTCTTC. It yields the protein CAIRPGAGGLYNEQFF.

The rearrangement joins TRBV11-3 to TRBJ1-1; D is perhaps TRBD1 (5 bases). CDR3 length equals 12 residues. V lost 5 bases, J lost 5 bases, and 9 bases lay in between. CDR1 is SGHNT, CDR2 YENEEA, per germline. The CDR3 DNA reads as TGTGCCAGCAGCGGGGGGGGTACTGAAGCTTTCTTT. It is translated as CASSGGGTEAFF.

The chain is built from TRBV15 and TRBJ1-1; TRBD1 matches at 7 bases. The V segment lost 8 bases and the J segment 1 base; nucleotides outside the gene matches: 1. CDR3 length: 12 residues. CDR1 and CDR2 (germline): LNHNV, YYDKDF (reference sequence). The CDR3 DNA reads TGTGCCACCGGGACAGAGAACACTGAAGCTTTCTTT. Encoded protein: CATGTENTEAFF. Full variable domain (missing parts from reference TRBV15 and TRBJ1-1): DAMVIQNPRYQVTQFGKPVTLSCSQTLNHNVMYWYQQKSSQAPKLLFHYYDKDFNNEADTPDNFQSRRPNTSFCFLDIRSPGLGDTAMYLCATGTENTEAFFGQGTRLTVV.

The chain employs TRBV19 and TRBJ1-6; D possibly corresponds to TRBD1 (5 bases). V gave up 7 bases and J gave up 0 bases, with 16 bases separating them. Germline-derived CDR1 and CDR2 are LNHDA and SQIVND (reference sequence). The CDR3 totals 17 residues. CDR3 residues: CASNTLRVSSYNSPLHF. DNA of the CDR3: TGTGCCAGTAACACACTCAGGGTAAGCTCCTATAATTCACCCCTCCACTTT.